This T cell receptor (beta chain) was recovered during a study of blood T cells in healthy people across ages. Overall study results and limits: In long-lived donors, naive CD4+ cell counts and diversity exceeded those of aged donors.

The sample providers were healthy Caucasian people from Russia, aged roughly 6 to 95. Remarks on this clonotype: Its target is not known.

Combining a sample-barcoded 5' primer with a J-beta primer mix, a second PCR ran for roughly 6 to 12 cycles. TCRdb re-called the 5' RACE reads through MiXCR, storing one row per CDR3 protein. The sample holds roughly 1,300,000 distinct CDR3 sequences, roughly 64% seen once. V was trimmed by 2 bases and J by 4 bases, leaving 8 bases between them. This CDR3 is built from 13 residues. Germline CDR1 MNHNS, CDR2 SASEGT. The TCR originated in a man younger than 35 in good health. The chain carries TRBV6-1 and TRBJ2-5, with unresolved D. Sequencing was performed on blood. The CDR3 DNA reads as TGTGCCAGCAGTGAAACCTTACGAGAGACCCAGTACTTC. Translating it yields CASSETLRETQYF.